This T cell receptor (beta chain) comes out of a study of blood T cell repertoires in COVID-19. In the study overall: Acute and convalescent COVID-19 samples came from the United States, Italy and Spain. Sources were T cells, B-cell-depleted T cells, or PBMCs; the material itself was cDNA or gDNA.

Original processing methods: Reference gene primers were amplified, and this amplification served to estimate nucleated cell counts. Method: immunoSEQ multiplex PCR; TCRdb's copy keeps in-frame clones and lacks some. V, J and clone size are those of that table, while D and trimming were read from the DNA. The sample carries 85,000 to 95,000 clones, approximately 79% recorded once. The trim removed 5 bases at V and 15 bases at J, leaving 10 bases unmatched. This CDR3 comprises 11 residues. In germline, CDR1 is SQVTM, CDR2 ANQGSEA. What was sequenced was peripheral blood. This clonotype was sampled from an elderly woman with acute or convalescent COVID-19. The chain recombines TRBV29-1 with TRBJ2-1; 7 bases align to TRBD1. CDR3 coding DNA: TGCAGCGTTTACCACAGGGGAAGTCGGTTCTTC. It translates to CSVYHRGSRFF.